This entry lists 21 T cell receptor beta chains sequenced from one sample in a study of blood T cell repertoires in COVID-19. Clones were read by immunoSEQ multiplex PCR, and TCRdb kept only the in-frame ones, dropping some. Of about 150,000 clones listed, about 85% are singletons. The sample was peripheral blood. These TCRs come from a man between 60 and 75 years old with COVID-19, enrolled during active disease.

This clone was counted only a few times. This rearrangement joins TRBV5-1 to TRBJ1-2; a possible D gene is TRBD1 (5 bases). Trimming took off 4 bases at V and 2 bases at J, with 12 bases between the two ends. The CDR3 length is 14 residues. Germline CDR1 and CDR2: SGHRS and YFSETQ. The CDR3 sequence: CASSPAGGNYGYTF. In nucleotides, the CDR3 is TGCGCCAGCAGCCCCGCCGGGGGAAACTATGGCTACACCTTC.

The J gene is TRBJ1-2, the V gene TRBV19, with TRBD1 matching 8 bases. The CDR3 runs to 14 residues. Germline CDR1 reads LNHDA; CDR2 reads SQIVND (reference sequence). Trimming at V came to 5 bases and at J to 4 bases, leaving 6 bases not matched to a gene. CDR3 DNA sequence: TGTGCCAGTAGTCCCGGACAGGGCTCCTATGGCTACACCTTC. Translating it yields CASSPGQGSYGYTF.

The J gene is TRBJ2-7, the V gene TRBV10-3; D might be TRBD2 (5 bases). Germline V gene data show CDR1 as ENHRY and CDR2 as SYGVKD. V shed 6 bases and J shed 2 bases, with 8 bases lying between them. The CDR3 has 12 residues. The CDR3 spells CAISRDPYEQYF. CDR3 coding DNA: TGTGCCATCAGCCGGGATCCCTACGAGCAGTACTTC.

V usage is TRBV24-1 and J usage is TRBJ2-1, with TRBD2 identical over 8 bases. Germline V CDR1 and CDR2: KGHDR, SFDVKD. V shed 4 bases, J shed 8 bases, and the junction held 9 bases outside the gene matches. CDR3 length: 15 amino acids. In nucleotides, the CDR3 is TGTGCCACCAGTGACCCAACGGGAGGGCCTCATGAGCAGTTCTTC. Residues: CATSDPTGGPHEQFF.

Only one count was recorded for this clone. This rearrangement joins TRBV18 to TRBJ2-5, with a tentative D call TRBD1 (7 bases). Per germline, CDR1 KGHSH and CDR2 LQKENI. This CDR3 comprises 13 residues. The V gene lost 3 bases and the J gene lost 7 bases, with 12 bases spanning the gap. The CDR3 DNA reads TGTGCCAGCTCACCTGACAGGGAGGTGACCCAGTACTTC. It translates to CASSPDREVTQYF.

This sequence joins TRBV5-8 and TRBJ2-1; weak D call: TRBD1 (6 bases). Trimming took 7 bases from V and 3 from J, leaving 14 bases between them. In germline, CDR1 is SGHTS, CDR2 YDEGEE. CDR3 size: 14 residues. The chain's CDR3 is CASWLGQIYNEQFF. In DNA, the CDR3 is TGTGCCAGCTGGCTTGGACAGATCTACAATGAGCAGTTCTTC.

The chain has TRBV5-4 and TRBJ1-4; a possible D gene is TRBD1 (6 bases). The germline V gene has CDR1 SGHNT and CDR2 YYREEE (reference sequence). V shed 4 bases and J shed 4 bases, with 14 bases lying between them. The CDR3 sequence is 15 residues long. Written as DNA, the CDR3 is TGTGCCAGCAGCCGATACGACAGGAATAATGAAAAACTGTTTTTT. This encodes CASSRYDRNNEKLFF.

This clone was seen a few times. The chain uses TRBV7-2 and TRBJ2-7; D possibly corresponds to TRBD1 (6 bases). The CDR3 extends over 13 amino acids. From germline, CDR1 is SGHTA and CDR2 FQGNSA. Trimming removed 3 bases from V and 6 bases from J, with 12 bases in between. The CDR3 DNA reads TGTGCCAGCAGCTTTCTGAGCAGGGGCGAGCAGTACTTC. Its protein product is CASSFLSRGEQYF.

The chain carries TRBV25-1 and TRBJ2-3; 9 bases map to TRBD2. Germline V gene data show CDR1 as MGHDK and CDR2 as SYGVNS. The length of the CDR3 is 17 residues. The ends lost 2 bases at V and 4 bases at J; junction bases unmatched: 10. CDR3 DNA: TGTGCCAGCAGTGAACCTGTTGGCGGGAGGGCCTCAGATACGCAGTATTTT. It encodes CASSEPVGGRASDTQYF.

The J gene is TRBJ1-5, the V gene TRBV28; D not resolved. CDR1 and CDR2 from the germline V gene are MDHEN and SYDVKM. V lost 8 bases and J lost 0, with 14 bases in between. The CDR3 consists of 15 residues. CDR3 coding DNA: TGTGCCAGCCTGAAAGCGGGAAATAGCAATCAGCCCCAGCATTTT. Translating it yields CASLKAGNSNQPQHF. The variable domain in full, with the rest retrieved from reference TRBV28 and TRBJ1-5, is DVKVTQSSRYLVKRTGEKVFLECVQDMDHENMFWYRQDPGLGLRLIYFSYDVKMKEKGDIPEGYSVSREKKERFSLILESASTNQTSMYLCASLKAGNSNQPQHFGDGTRLSIL.

This chain connects TRBV6-2 or TRBV6-3 to TRBJ2-1; 10 bases map to TRBD2. The ends lost 5 bases at V and 0 bases at J; junction bases unmatched: 7. There are 17 residues in the CDR3. Germline V lookup: CDR1 MNHEY, CDR2 SVGEGT. The CDR3 sequence: CASSNYLAGGSYNEQFF. CDR3 sequence (DNA): TGTGCCAGCAGTAACTACTTAGCGGGAGGCTCCTACAATGAGCAGTTCTTC.

V usage is TRBV6-6 and J usage is TRBJ1-5; D perhaps matches TRBD1 (6 bases). Germline assignment: CDR1 MNHNY and CDR2 SVGAGI (reference sequence). The CDR3 has 14 amino acids. The V end was cut by 6 bases, the J end by 0 bases, with 9 bases between. The CDR3 spells CASSWTVSNQPQHF. The CDR3 bases are TGTGCCAGCAGCTGGACAGTTAGCAATCAGCCCCAGCATTTT.

There are a few counts of this clone. V is TRBV2 and J is TRBJ2-7, with TRBD1 matching over 8 bases. CDR3 size: 14 residues. Trimming removed 4 bases from V and 0 bases from J; junction bases left unmatched: 2. Germline V gene sequence: CDR1 SNHLY, CDR2 FYNNEI. The CDR3 spells CASSVGQGSYEQYF. CDR3 DNA: TGTGCCAGCAGTGTTGGACAGGGCTCCTACGAGCAGTACTTC.

This rearrangement joins TRBV6-5 to TRBJ1-6; TRBD1 matches at 11 bases. V was clipped by 7 bases and J by 8 bases; unmatched bases: 7. The CDR3 has 15 amino acids. Germline V CDR1 and CDR2: MNHEY, SVGAGI. The CDR3 reads CASTIGTGGYSPLHF. In nucleotides, the CDR3 is TGTGCCAGCACCATTGGGACAGGGGGGTATTCACCCCTCCACTTT.

The chain has TRBV7-3 and TRBJ1-1, with 7 bases identical to TRBD1. The J segment lost 4 bases and the V segment lost 5 bases, leaving 7 bases of the junction unmatched. CDR1 is SGHTA, CDR2 FQGTGA, per germline. The CDR3 consists of 14 residues. The CDR3 spells CASSTTPGGTEAFF. CDR3 nucleotides: TGTGCCAGCAGCACTACCCCAGGGGGCACTGAAGCTTTCTTT.

The V gene is TRBV5-1, the J gene TRBJ1-3; 7 bases fit TRBD1. This CDR3 comprises 15 residues. The germline gives CDR1 SGHRS, CDR2 YFSETQ. V was clipped by 5 bases and J by 0 bases; unmatched bases: 5. The CDR3, as DNA: TGCGCCAGCAGGCCTACAGGGGTCTCTGGAAACACCATATATTTT. This encodes CASRPTGVSGNTIYF.

The V call is TRBV4-3, the J call TRBJ2-1, with 7 bases that match TRBD1. Trimming took 1 base from V and 9 from J; bases not matched to a gene: 6. Per the germline V gene, CDR1 is LGHNA and CDR2 is YSLEER. This CDR3 is 14 amino acids long. Here the CDR3 DNA reads TGCGCCAGCAGCCAAGTTGGACAGGCGAGTGAGCAGTTCTTC. It codes for CASSQVGQASEQFF.

The CDR3 here is CASSQAVGATNTEAFF. CDR3 nucleotide sequence: TGCGCCAGCAGCCAAGCGGTGGGGGCAACCAACACTGAAGCTTTCTTT. This chain joins TRBV4-3 and TRBJ1-1; D might be TRBD1 (6 bases). V lost 1 base to trimming and J lost 2 bases, with 14 bases between them. Germline lookup yields CDR1 LGHNA and CDR2 YSLEER. The CDR3 loop spans 16 amino acids.

The V and J genes are TRBV5-1 and TRBJ2-3; a possible D gene is TRBD2 (6 bases). Trimming removed 2 bases at V and 4 bases at J, with 8 bases between. The CDR3 extends over 13 amino acids. The germline CDR1 and CDR2 sequences are SGHRS and YFSETQ. CDR3 in amino acids: CASSFGGSDTQYF. CDR3 in DNA: TGCGCCAGCAGCTTCGGGGGATCAGATACGCAGTATTTT.

This chain links TRBV7-2 with TRBJ2-5, with 12 bases that match TRBD2. The CDR3 is 14 residues long. The germline V gene encodes CDR1 SGHTA and CDR2 FQGNSA. The V segment lost 6 bases and the J segment 4 bases; nucleotides outside the gene matches: 3. The CDR3 DNA reads TGTGCCAGCAGGCCGGGACTAGCGGGAGAGACCCAGTACTTC. Protein sequence: CASRPGLAGETQYF.

The chain links TRBV13 to TRBJ2-1; possible D gene TRBD1, 5 bases. Trimming left V 2 bases short and J 6 bases short, with 14 bases between. The germline gives CDR1 PRHDT, CDR2 FYEKMQ (reference sequence). The CDR3 spans 15 residues. The CDR3 protein is CASSLWVGALNEQFF. The CDR3 nucleotides read TGTGCCAGCAGCTTATGGGTTGGGGCGCTCAATGAGCAGTTCTTC.